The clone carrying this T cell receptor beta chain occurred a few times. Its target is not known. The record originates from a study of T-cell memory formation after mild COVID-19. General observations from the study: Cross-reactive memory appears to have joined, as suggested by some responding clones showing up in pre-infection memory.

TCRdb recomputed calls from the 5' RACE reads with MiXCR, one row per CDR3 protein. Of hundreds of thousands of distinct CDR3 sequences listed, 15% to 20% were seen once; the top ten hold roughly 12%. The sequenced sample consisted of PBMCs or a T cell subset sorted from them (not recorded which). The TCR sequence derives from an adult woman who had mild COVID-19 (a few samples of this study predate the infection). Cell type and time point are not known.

The CDR3 coding sequence is TGTGCCAGCAGTGGGTCCTACACCGGGGAGCTGTTTTTT. It is translated as CASSGSYTGELFF. This rearrangement joins TRBV2 to TRBJ2-2; D uncertain. CDR1 is SNHLY and CDR2 is FYNNEI in the germline V gene. Trimming shortened V by 4 bases and J by 3 bases, and 6 bases separated the two germline ends. This CDR3 spans 13 amino acids.